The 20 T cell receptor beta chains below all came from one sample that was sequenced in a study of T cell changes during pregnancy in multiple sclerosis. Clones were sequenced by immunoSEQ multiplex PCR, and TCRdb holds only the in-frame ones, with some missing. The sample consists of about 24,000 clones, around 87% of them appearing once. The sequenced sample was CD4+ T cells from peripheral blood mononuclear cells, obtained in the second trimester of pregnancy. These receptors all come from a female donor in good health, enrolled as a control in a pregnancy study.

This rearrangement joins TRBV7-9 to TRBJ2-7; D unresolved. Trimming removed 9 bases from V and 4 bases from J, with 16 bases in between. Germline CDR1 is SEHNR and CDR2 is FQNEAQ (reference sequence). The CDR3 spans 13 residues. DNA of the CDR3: TGTGCCAGTGCATACACCCCCGGGTACGAGCAGTACTTC. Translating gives CASAYTPGYEQYF.

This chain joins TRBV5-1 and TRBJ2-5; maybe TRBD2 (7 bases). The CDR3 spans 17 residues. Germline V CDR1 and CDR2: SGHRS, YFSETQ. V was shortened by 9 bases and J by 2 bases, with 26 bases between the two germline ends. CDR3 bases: TGCGCCACCGGCTCCGGGGGGCTAGCGGAAACTCAAGAGACCCAGTACTTC. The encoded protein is CATGSGGLAETQETQYF.

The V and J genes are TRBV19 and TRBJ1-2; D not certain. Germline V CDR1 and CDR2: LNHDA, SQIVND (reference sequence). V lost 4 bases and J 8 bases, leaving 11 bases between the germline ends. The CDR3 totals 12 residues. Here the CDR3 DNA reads TGTGCCAGTAGTAAGAGGGTAGAGGGCTACACCTTC. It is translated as CASSKRVEGYTF.

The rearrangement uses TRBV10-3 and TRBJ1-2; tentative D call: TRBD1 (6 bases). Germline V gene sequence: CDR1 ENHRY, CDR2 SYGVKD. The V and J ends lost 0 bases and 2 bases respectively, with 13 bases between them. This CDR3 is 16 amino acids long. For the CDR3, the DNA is TGTGCCATCAGTGAGTCTACAGGACAGCCGAACTATGGCTACACCTTC. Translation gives CAISESTGQPNYGYTF.

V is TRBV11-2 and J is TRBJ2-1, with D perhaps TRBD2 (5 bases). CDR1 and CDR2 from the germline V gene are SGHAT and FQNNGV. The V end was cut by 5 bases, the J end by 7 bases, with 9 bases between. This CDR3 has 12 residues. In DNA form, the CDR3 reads TGTGCCAGCAGCATGGACTGGAATGAGCAGTTCTTC. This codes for CASSMDWNEQFF.

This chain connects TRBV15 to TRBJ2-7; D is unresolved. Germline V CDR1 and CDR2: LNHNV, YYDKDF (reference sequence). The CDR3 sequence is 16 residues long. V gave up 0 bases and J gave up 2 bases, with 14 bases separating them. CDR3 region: CATSRDWAGATYEQYF. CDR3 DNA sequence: TGTGCCACCAGCAGAGATTGGGCAGGCGCAACCTACGAGCAGTACTTC. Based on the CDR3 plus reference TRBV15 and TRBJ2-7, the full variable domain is DAMVIQNPRYQVTQFGKPVTLSCSQTLNHNVMYWYQQKSSQAPKLLFHYYDKDFNNEADTPDNFQSRRPNTSFCFLDIRSPGLGDTAMYLCATSRDWAGATYEQYFGPGTRLTVT.

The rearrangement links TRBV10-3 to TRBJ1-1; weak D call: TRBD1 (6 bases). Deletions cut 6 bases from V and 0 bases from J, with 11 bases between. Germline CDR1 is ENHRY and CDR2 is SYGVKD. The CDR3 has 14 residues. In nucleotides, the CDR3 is TGTGCCATCAGCCTACAGGGCTTGAACACTGAAGCTTTCTTT. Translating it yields CAISLQGLNTEAFF.

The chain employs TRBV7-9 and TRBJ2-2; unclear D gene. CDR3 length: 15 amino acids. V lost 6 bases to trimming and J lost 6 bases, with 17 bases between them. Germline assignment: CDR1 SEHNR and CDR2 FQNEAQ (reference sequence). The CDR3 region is CASRPPSPGSGELFF. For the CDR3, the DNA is TGTGCCAGCAGGCCCCCCTCGCCCGGGTCCGGGGAGCTGTTTTTT.

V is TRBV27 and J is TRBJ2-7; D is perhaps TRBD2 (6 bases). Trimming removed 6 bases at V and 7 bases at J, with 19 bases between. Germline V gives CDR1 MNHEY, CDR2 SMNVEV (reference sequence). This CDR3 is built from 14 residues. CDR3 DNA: TGTGCCAGCAGGGCGTGGGGGGACGTCGGGGAGCAGTACTTC. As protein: CASRAWGDVGEQYF.

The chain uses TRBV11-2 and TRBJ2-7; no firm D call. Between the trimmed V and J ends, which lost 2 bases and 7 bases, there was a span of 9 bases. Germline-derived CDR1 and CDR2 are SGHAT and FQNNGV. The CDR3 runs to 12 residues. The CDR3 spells CASSLPFREQYF. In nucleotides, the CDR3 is TGTGCCAGCAGCTTACCCTTCCGGGAGCAGTACTTC.

The CDR3 is CAWSFLTSGTYNEQFF. The CDR3 DNA follows: TGTGCCTGGAGTTTTCTGACTAGCGGTACCTACAATGAGCAGTTCTTC. This chain joins TRBV30 and TRBJ2-1; 9 bases align to TRBD2. V gave up 2 bases and J gave up 2 bases; unmatched junction bases: 7. The CDR3 has 16 residues. From germline, CDR1 is GTSNPN and CDR2 SVGIG (reference sequence). Supplemented by reference TRBV30 and TRBJ2-1, the full variable domain reads SQTIHQWPATLVQPVGSPLSLECTVEGTSNPNLYWYRQAAGRGLQLLFYSVGIGQISSEVPQNLSASRPQDRQFILSSKKLLLSDSGFYLCAWSFLTSGTYNEQFFGPGTRLTVL.

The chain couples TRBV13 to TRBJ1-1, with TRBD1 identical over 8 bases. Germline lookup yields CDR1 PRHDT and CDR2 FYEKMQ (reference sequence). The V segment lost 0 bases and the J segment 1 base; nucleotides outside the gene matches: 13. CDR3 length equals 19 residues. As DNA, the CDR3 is TGTGCCAGCAGCTTAGGCTGGATGAACGCCGGGACAGGGAACACTGAAGCTTTCTTT. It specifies CASSLGWMNAGTGNTEAFF.

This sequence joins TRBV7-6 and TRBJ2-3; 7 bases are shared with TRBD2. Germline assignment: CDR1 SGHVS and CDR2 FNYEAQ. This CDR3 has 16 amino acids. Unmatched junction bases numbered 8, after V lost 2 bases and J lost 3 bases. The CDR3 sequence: CASSLKPSGATDTQYF. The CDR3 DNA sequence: TGTGCCAGCAGCTTAAAGCCCAGCGGGGCGACAGATACGCAGTATTTT.

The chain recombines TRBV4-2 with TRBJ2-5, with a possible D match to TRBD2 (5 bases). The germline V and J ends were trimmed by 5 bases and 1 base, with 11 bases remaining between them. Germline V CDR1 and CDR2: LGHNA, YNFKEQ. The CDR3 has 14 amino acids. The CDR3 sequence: CASSSPGIQETQYF. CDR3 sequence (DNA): TGTGCCAGCAGCTCCCCGGGGATCCAAGAGACCCAGTACTTC.

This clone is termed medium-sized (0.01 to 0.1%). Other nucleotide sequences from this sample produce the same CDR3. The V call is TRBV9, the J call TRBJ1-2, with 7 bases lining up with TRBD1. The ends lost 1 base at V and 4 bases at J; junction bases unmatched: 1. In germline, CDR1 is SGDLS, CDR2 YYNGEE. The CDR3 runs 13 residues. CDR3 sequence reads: CASSVRQGYGYTF. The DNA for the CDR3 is TGTGCCAGCAGCGTAAGACAGGGCTATGGCTACACCTTC.

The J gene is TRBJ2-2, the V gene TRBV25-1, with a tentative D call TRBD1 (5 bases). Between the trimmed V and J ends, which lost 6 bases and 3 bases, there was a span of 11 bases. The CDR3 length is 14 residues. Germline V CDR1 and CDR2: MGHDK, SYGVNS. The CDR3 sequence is CASSRLGDTGELFF. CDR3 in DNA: TGTGCCAGCAGCCGCCTAGGGGACACCGGGGAGCTGTTTTTT.

CDR3 region: CASSLGFDPGNTIYF. DNA of the CDR3: TGTGCCAGCAGCTTAGGGTTTGATCCGGGGAACACCATATATTTT. The chain has TRBV7-9 and TRBJ1-3; D is unresolved. Germline V gene lookup returns CDR1 SEHNR and CDR2 FQNEAQ (reference sequence). The V and J ends lost 1 base and 7 bases respectively, with 14 bases between them. The CDR3 is 15 residues long. Based on the CDR3 plus reference TRBV7-9 and TRBJ1-3, the full variable domain is DTGVSQNPRHKITKRGQNVTFRCDPISEHNRLYWYRQTLGQGPEFLTYFQNEAQLEKSRLLSDRFSAERPKGSFSTLEIQRTEQGDSAMYLCASSLGFDPGNTIYFGEGSWLTVV.

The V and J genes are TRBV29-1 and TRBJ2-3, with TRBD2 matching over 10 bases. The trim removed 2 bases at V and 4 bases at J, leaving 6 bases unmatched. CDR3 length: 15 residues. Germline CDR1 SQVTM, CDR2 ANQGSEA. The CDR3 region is CSVESGGAGSDTQYF. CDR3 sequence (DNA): TGCAGCGTTGAAAGCGGGGGGGCCGGTTCAGATACGCAGTATTTT.

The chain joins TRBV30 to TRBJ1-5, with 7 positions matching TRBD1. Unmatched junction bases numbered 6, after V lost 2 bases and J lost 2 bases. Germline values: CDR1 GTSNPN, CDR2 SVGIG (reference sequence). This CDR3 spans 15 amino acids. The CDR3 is CAWSKGAVGNQPQHF. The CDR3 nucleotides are TGTGCCTGGAGTAAGGGGGCGGTGGGCAATCAGCCCCAGCATTTT.

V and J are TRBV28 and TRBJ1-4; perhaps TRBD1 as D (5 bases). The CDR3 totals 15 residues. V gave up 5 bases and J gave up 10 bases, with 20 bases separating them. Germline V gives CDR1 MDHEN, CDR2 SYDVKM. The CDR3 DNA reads TGTGCCAGCAGTCCATCGGGGGAGGTGTTAGGAAAACTGTTTTTT. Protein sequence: CASSPSGEVLGKLFF.